The 19 T cell receptor beta chains below come from one sample, sequenced in a study of blood T cell repertoires in COVID-19. The protocol was immunoSEQ multiplex PCR, while the TCRdb copy is restricted to in-frame clones and leaves out a portion. The sample records under 200,000 clones, about four fifths being singletons. The specimen sequenced was peripheral blood. These receptors came from a man aged 60 to 69 with acute or convalescent COVID-19.

This clone was found once. V is TRBV5-5 and J is TRBJ1-5, with a possible D match to TRBD1 (6 bases). Trimming shortened V by 4 bases and J by 4 bases, and 9 bases separated the two germline ends. The CDR3 has 13 residues. Per germline, CDR1 SGHKS and CDR2 YYEKEE (reference sequence). The CDR3 reads CASSPDSNQPQHF. The CDR3 bases are TGTGCCAGCAGCCCGGACAGTAATCAGCCCCAGCATTTT.

The CDR3 nucleotides are TGTGCCAGCAGCCCAGGGGGCGCCGAGCGTGAGATTTATGGCTACACCTTC. Protein: CASSPGGAEREIYGYTF. This chain joins TRBV7-3 and TRBJ1-2; 8 bases match TRBD1. The CDR3 contains 17 residues. The V gene's germline CDR1 is SGHTA and CDR2 FQGTGA. Losses at the gene ends were 5 bases for V and 5 bases for J; bases not matched to a gene: 16.

This clone was detected only a few times. The chain links TRBV3-1 (or the pseudogene TRBV3-2) to TRBJ1-1; no clear D. Trimming removed 1 base from V and 5 bases from J, with 17 bases in between. The length of the CDR3 is 16 residues. Looked up from germline, CDR1 is LGHDT and CDR2 is YNNKEL (reference sequence). CDR3 coding DNA: TGTGCCAGCAGCCAAGGATCCTTAGACTTGAGGACTGAAGCTTTCTTT. Translation: CASSQGSLDLRTEAFF.

This clone was detected a few times. Written as DNA, the CDR3 is TGTGCCAGTAGTATAGTTTTGTGGGGGGGATACAATGAGCAGTTCTTC. It specifies CASSIVLWGGYNEQFF. The gene calls are TRBV19 and TRBJ2-1; 7 bases map to TRBD2. The ends lost 1 base at V and 4 bases at J; junction bases unmatched: 7. Germline assignment: CDR1 LNHDA and CDR2 SQIVND (reference sequence). CDR3 length: 16 amino acids. Together with reference TRBV19 and TRBJ2-1, the CDR3 gives the full variable domain: DGGITQSPKYLFRKEGQNVTLSCEQNLNHDAMYWYRQDPGQGLRLIYYSQIVNDFQKGDIAEGYSVSREKKESFPLTVTSAQKNPTAFYLCASSIVLWGGYNEQFFGPGTRLTVL.

The chain links TRBV2 to TRBJ1-4; 7 bases are a match to TRBD1. Germline V CDR1 and CDR2: SNHLY, FYNNEI. Unmatched junction bases numbered 8, after V lost 7 bases and J lost 3 bases. The CDR3 is made up of 15 amino acids. CDR3 sequence reads: CASMILQGSNEKLFF. CDR3 DNA: TGTGCCAGCATGATCTTACAGGGGTCTAATGAAAAACTGTTTTTT.

This clone appeared a single time. The V gene is TRBV10-3, the J gene TRBJ1-5, with TRBD1 matching over 8 bases. CDR3 length: 12 residues. Germline lookup yields CDR1 ENHRY and CDR2 SYGVKD. Germline trimming cut 10 bases from V and 4 bases from J; bases unmatched to any gene: 3. CDR3: CATTGGNQPQHF. The CDR3 DNA is TGTGCCACCACAGGGGGGAATCAGCCCCAGCATTTT.

This chain links TRBV19 with TRBJ1-5, with TRBD1 identical over 7 bases. This CDR3 region has 16 residues. Germline V gives CDR1 LNHDA, CDR2 SQIVND (reference sequence). The trim removed 1 base at V and 4 bases at J, leaving 7 bases unmatched. CDR3 bases: TGTGCCAGTAGTATAGGGGCTCGGGACAGAAATCAGCCCCAGCATTTT. Encoded protein: CASSIGARDRNQPQHF.

The chain links TRBV28 to TRBJ2-7; D may be TRBD1 (5 bases). CDR1 MDHEN and CDR2 SYDVKM come from the germline V gene. The CDR3 loop spans 15 amino acids. V gave up 2 bases and J gave up 0 bases, with 11 bases separating them. CDR3 nucleotides: TGTGCCAGCAGTTTAAGGGGTCCTAGCTCCTACGAGCAGTACTTC. Its translation is CASSLRGPSSYEQYF.

The chain carries TRBV19 and TRBJ1-4, with D unclear. The germline V and J ends were trimmed by 4 bases and 7 bases, with 16 bases remaining between them. Germline V gene data show CDR1 as LNHDA and CDR2 as SQIVND (reference sequence). The length of the CDR3 is 15 residues. CDR3 residues: CASSSNTQLGEKLFF. The CDR3 DNA is TGTGCCAGTAGTAGCAACACTCAACTAGGTGAAAAACTGTTTTTT.

The CDR3 here is CAWSVGTAVHVGEQYF. The CDR3 region has the DNA TGTGCCTGGAGTGTAGGGACAGCGGTACATGTAGGCGAGCAGTACTTC. The rearrangement links TRBV30 to TRBJ2-7; 7 bases are shared with TRBD1. V lost 0 bases to trimming and J lost 6 bases; unmatched junction nucleotides: 14. The CDR3 spans 16 residues. CDR1 GTSNPN and CDR2 SVGIG come from the germline V gene (reference sequence).

The CDR3 DNA sequence: TGTGCCAGCCGTCAGGGGAATAGCAATCAGCCCCAGCATTTT. As protein: CASRQGNSNQPQHF. The J gene is TRBJ1-5, the V gene TRBV6-5; a weak D match, TRBD1 (6 bases). Germline CDR1 is MNHEY and CDR2 is SVGAGI. This CDR3 has 14 amino acids. V was shortened by 8 bases and J by 0 bases, with 11 bases between the two germline ends.

This clone came up once. The J gene is TRBJ2-3, the V gene TRBV9; TRBD2 might be the D (6 bases). The CDR3 has 15 residues. The V gene's germline CDR1 is SGDLS and CDR2 YYNGEE. Trimming took 0 bases from V and 1 from J, leaving 9 bases between them. The CDR3 DNA is TGTGCCAGCAGCGTAGTCCCTAGCGGCACAGATACGCAGTATTTT. Protein: CASSVVPSGTDTQYF. Filled out from reference TRBV9 and TRBJ2-3, the complete variable domain reads DSGVTQTPKHLITATGQRVTLRCSPRSGDLSVYWYQQSLDQGLQFLIQYYNGEERAKGNILERFSAQQFPDLHSELNLSSLELGDSALYFCASSVVPSGTDTQYFGPGTRLTVL.

The chain carries TRBV27 and TRBJ2-7, with D perhaps TRBD2 (6 bases). The CDR3 covers 14 residues. V was trimmed by 5 bases and J by 1 base, leaving 12 bases between them. Germline CDR1 MNHEY, CDR2 SMNVEV (reference sequence). CDR3 sequence reads: CASSPAGGSYEQYF. For the CDR3, the DNA is TGTGCCAGCAGTCCGGCTGGGGGGTCCTACGAGCAGTACTTC.

The chain recombines TRBV6-5 with TRBJ2-7; D is possibly TRBD1 (6 bases). Germline assignment: CDR1 MNHEY and CDR2 SVGAGI. Trimming left V 3 bases short and J 2 bases short, with 14 bases between. This CDR3 region has 15 residues. The CDR3 region is CASSYFNRVPYEQYF. The CDR3 DNA follows: TGTGCCAGCAGTTATTTTAACAGGGTCCCCTACGAGCAGTACTTC.

This clone was detected only a few times. This sequence joins TRBV12-3 or TRBV12-4 and TRBJ1-6; unclear D gene. V lost 11 bases and J lost 6, with 14 bases in between. CDR3 size: 13 residues. CDR3 sequence (DNA): TGTGCCGGCTCCTACAGTTTTAATTCACCCCTCCACTTT. Its translation is CAGSYSFNSPLHF.

CDR3 in DNA: TGTGCTAGTGGTTTGAACAGCGGCGGCTACACCTTC. Encoded protein: CASGLNSGGYTF. This rearrangement joins TRBV12-5 to TRBJ1-2; D gene uncertain. V lost 2 bases to trimming and J lost 8 bases, with 9 bases between them. The CDR3 covers 12 residues. The germline gives CDR1 LGHNT, CDR2 FRNRAP.

About this clone: At one boundary the junction diverges from the germline segment, which might be a read error. V and J are TRBV2 and TRBJ1-6; unclear D gene. This CDR3 spans 12 amino acids. Germline-derived CDR1 and CDR2 are SNHLY and FYNNEI. CDR3 loop: CASSVERVGDRF. CDR3 bases: TGTGCCAGCAGTGTGGAGCGGGTTGGTGATCGATTT.

This rearrangement joins TRBV24-1 to TRBJ2-3; the match to TRBD1 covers 8 bases. Looked up from germline, CDR1 is KGHDR and CDR2 is SFDVKD. J lost 1 base, V lost 6 bases, and 2 bases had no gene match. The CDR3 has 14 residues. CDR3 sequence: CATSLTGGTDTQYF. CDR3 in DNA: TGTGCCACCAGTCTGACAGGGGGCACAGATACGCAGTATTTT.

The chain employs TRBV24-1 and TRBJ1-2, with D possibly TRBD1 on 6 matching bases. Between the trimmed V and J ends, which lost 9 bases and 5 bases, there was a span of 15 bases. The CDR3 loop spans 13 amino acids. Germline assignment: CDR1 KGHDR and CDR2 SFDVKD. For the CDR3, the DNA is TGTGCCACCGGGGGGGACACCCAATATGGCTACACCTTC. Translating it yields CATGGDTQYGYTF.